The TCR beta chain described here comes from a study of T cells after yellow fever vaccination. General observations from the study: Subsequent booster samples again held most clones from primary vaccination (96% CD4, nearly 90% CD8). FACS-sorted repertoires might harbor abundant contaminating clonotypes from the bulk population.

This clonotype came up a few times. The antigen is undetermined. The authors made TCR cDNA by 5'RACE template switching, adding a universal primer site and UMIs. From the 5' RACE reads, TCRdb called clonotypes with MiXCR, one entry per CDR3 protein. This sample yields some 500,000 distinct CDR3 sequences, of which approximately 12% are seen a single time; 11% to 15% belongs to the top ten. The CDR3 totals 9 residues. The V and J ends lost 9 bases and 7 bases respectively, with 5 bases between them. The germline V gene has CDR1 MDHEN and CDR2 SYDVKM. V gene TRBV28 combines with J gene TRBJ2-3; no firm D call. The TCR originated in a man aged 30 to 45 who received the YFV17D yellow fever vaccine. The sequencing here drew on PBMCs, taken on the day of the yellow fever booster vaccination. This chain's CDR3 is CARSYTQYF. The CDR3 DNA follows: TGTGCCAGATCATATACGCAGTATTTT. Looking up the rest from reference TRBV28 and TRBJ2-3 gives the full variable domain: DVKVTQSSRYLVKRTGEKVFLECVQDMDHENMFWYRQDPGLGLRLIYFSYDVKMKEKGDIPEGYSVSREKKERFSLILESASTNQTSMYLCARSYTQYFGPGTRLTVL.